The T cell receptor (beta chain) under discussion was sequenced for a study of cytomegalovirus exposure and HLA in healthy donors. The CDR3 consists of 15 residues. In germline, CDR1 is SGHNT, CDR2 YYREEE (reference sequence). Trimming shortened V by 5 bases and J by 1 base, and 15 bases separated the two germline ends. The PCR used 60 Vbeta and 13 Jbeta primers. Repertoires were generated with immunoSEQ multiplex PCR, while TCRdb's copy carries only in-frame clones and drops some. The data show 140,000 to 150,000 clones, with less than 90% seen just once and over 2% held by the top ten. Comments on this clone: The antigen is undetermined.

Study-level findings and limits: Accurate HLA-A and HLA-B prediction from TCR beta sequences was reported for most subjects.

This chain joins TRBV5-4 and TRBJ1-1, with D tentatively TRBD1 (5 bases). Sequencing used PBMCs. This receptor was obtained from a boy aged 2 to 9 in good health and CMV-seronegative. CDR3 residues: CASSPGGRPNTEAFF. The CDR3 nucleotides read TGTGCCAGCAGTCCGGGGGGGAGGCCGAACACTGAAGCTTTCTTT.